This T cell receptor beta chain was observed in a study of blood T cell repertoires in COVID-19. Produced via immunoSEQ multiplex PCR; TCRdb's table is partial and in-frame only. The sample yields 130,000 or so clones, roughly 89% seen once. In germline, CDR1 is MNHEY, CDR2 SVGAGI. After removal of 6 bases from V and 1 base from J, the junction contained 7 bases not matched to a gene. The CDR3 is 15 amino acids. The sequenced sample consisted of peripheral blood. The V and J genes are TRBV6-5 and TRBJ2-7, with TRBD1 matching over 9 bases. This receptor was identified in a man aged 30-40 years with COVID-19, enrolled during active disease. This CDR3 is CASRWGQGSSYEQYF. For the CDR3, the DNA is TGTGCCAGCAGGTGGGGACAGGGAAGTTCCTACGAGCAGTACTTC.